The 12 T cell receptor beta chains given below trace back to one sample, sequenced in a study of cytomegalovirus exposure and HLA in healthy donors. Primers for the PCR totalled 60 Vbeta and 13 Jbeta. The assay was immunoSEQ multiplex PCR, and TCRdb's table has in-frame clones only and misses some. The sample contains under 200,000 clones, about 70% of which appear only once. Sequencing was carried out using PBMCs. Source of these receptors: a woman younger than 35 in good health and CMV-seropositive.

This sequence joins TRBV6-4 and TRBJ2-3, with 7 bases aligning to TRBD1. V was pared by 7 bases and J by 1 base, with 17 bases of the junction left unmatched. This CDR3 has 18 residues. Germline V gene sequence: CDR1 MRHNA, CDR2 SNTAGT. CDR3 in DNA: TGTGCCAGCACCGCCGGGACAGTGAGTAGACCTCGCACAGATACGCAGTATTTT. Amino acids: CASTAGTVSRPRTDTQYF.

This chain links TRBV11-2 with TRBJ1-1; D might be TRBD1 (6 bases). CDR3 length: 14 amino acids. CDR1 is SGHAT and CDR2 is FQNNGV in the germline V gene. Trimming shortened V by 3 bases and J by 1 base, and 9 bases separated the two germline ends. The CDR3 nucleotides read TGTGCCAGCAGCTTCACAGGGCAGAACACTGAAGCTTTCTTT. This codes for CASSFTGQNTEAFF.

As regards this clone: In the same sample, other DNA sequences code for this CDR3. V is TRBV5-1 and J is TRBJ1-1; 7 positions match TRBD1. V was pared by 0 bases and J by 4 bases, with 3 bases of the junction left unmatched. The CDR3 has 14 amino acids. Germline V lookup: CDR1 SGHRS, CDR2 YFSETQ. Here the CDR3 DNA reads TGCGCCAGCAGCTTGGGACAGGGTGGCACTGAAGCTTTCTTT. Translated, it gives CASSLGQGGTEAFF.

V gene TRBV5-4 combines with J gene TRBJ1-1; D not resolved. Germline CDR1 and CDR2: SGHNT and YYREEE (reference sequence). The V and J ends lost 4 bases and 1 base respectively, with 11 bases between them. CDR3 length equals 14 residues. This chain's CDR3 is CASSAARGNTEAFF. CDR3 nucleotide sequence: TGTGCCAGCAGCGCAGCACGGGGGAACACTGAAGCTTTCTTT. Combining the CDR3 with reference TRBV5-4 and TRBJ1-1 gives the whole variable domain ETGVTQSPTHLIKTRGQQVTLRCSSQSGHNTVSWYQQALGQGPQFIFQYYREEENGRGNFPPRFSGLQFPNYSSELNVNALELDDSALYLCASSAARGNTEAFFGQGTRLTVV.

V usage is TRBV9 and J usage is TRBJ2-7, with D uncertain. CDR1 SGDLS and CDR2 YYNGEE come from the germline V gene. This CDR3 comprises 12 residues. The ends were cut back, 3 bases at V and 4 bases at J, with 8 bases in the middle. CDR3 in amino acids: CASSGTSYEQYF. DNA of the CDR3: TGTGCCAGCAGCGGTACTTCTTACGAGCAGTACTTC.

This rearrangement joins TRBV7-2 to TRBJ2-1, with TRBD2 matching over 8 bases. This CDR3 region has 16 residues. Germline-derived CDR1 and CDR2 are SGHTA and FQGNSA. Trimming took 2 bases from V and 7 from J; bases not matched to a gene: 10. CDR3 residues: CASSLSGTRGMNEQFF. The DNA of the CDR3 is TGTGCCAGCAGCTTATCCGGGACTAGGGGGATGAATGAGCAGTTCTTC.

This clone has more than one count but fewer than ten. The chain recombines TRBV10-3 with TRBJ1-2, with a tentative D call TRBD1 (5 bases). Germline lookup yields CDR1 ENHRY and CDR2 SYGVKD. The CDR3 spans 14 residues. V was shortened by 7 bases and J by 6 bases, with 18 bases between the two germline ends. The CDR3 DNA is TGTGCCATCACCGAAGGGGTATGGGCAGATGGCTACACCTTC. This translates into CAITEGVWADGYTF.

The genes are TRBV2 and TRBJ2-7; 9 bases are shared with TRBD1. CDR3 size: 20 residues. Trimming at V came to 5 bases and at J to 7 bases, leaving 27 bases not matched to a gene. Per the germline V gene, CDR1 is SNHLY and CDR2 is FYNNEI. CDR3 coding DNA: TGTGCCAGCAGTTGGACGACCGGGACAGGGAATAGTTACGGTCTTCGAGAGCAGTACTTC. Translation gives CASSWTTGTGNSYGLREQYF.

The chain uses TRBV6-5 and TRBJ2-7, with 9 bases that match TRBD1. The CDR3 totals 14 residues. Germline CDR1 is MNHEY and CDR2 is SVGAGI. The V and J ends lost 2 bases and 4 bases, in that order; junction bases with no gene match: 3. Here the CDR3 reads CASSYRDRVYEQYF. CDR3 DNA sequence: TGTGCCAGCAGTTACCGGGACAGGGTGTACGAGCAGTACTTC.

This clone occurred a few times. The J gene is TRBJ1-1, the V gene TRBV28; 8 bases agree with TRBD1. V shed 4 bases and J 0 bases; nucleotides not matched to a gene: 4. CDR1 and CDR2 (germline): MDHEN, SYDVKM. This CDR3 spans 15 amino acids. CDR3 sequence (DNA): TGTGCCAGCAGTTCAGGGGGCCTTATGAACACTGAAGCTTTCTTT. Its protein product is CASSSGGLMNTEAFF.

This chain connects TRBV11-1 to TRBJ2-1, with 8 bases fitting TRBD2. The length of the CDR3 is 14 residues. The germline CDR1 and CDR2 sequences are SGHAT and FQDESV (reference sequence). With 3 bases clipped from V and 10 bases from J, the junction kept 8 bases outside the gene matches. The DNA for the CDR3 is TGTGCCAGCAGCTTTTTAACTAGCGGACGGGAGCAGTTCTTC. It translates to CASSFLTSGREQFF.

The chain is built from TRBV19 and TRBJ2-2, with 9 bases lining up with TRBD2. V gave up 1 base and J gave up 6 bases; unmatched junction bases: 6. CDR1 LNHDA and CDR2 SQIVND come from the germline V gene (reference sequence). The CDR3 sequence is 16 residues long. The CDR3 is CASSIALGLASGELFF. CDR3 nucleotide sequence: TGTGCCAGTAGTATAGCCCTGGGACTAGCTTCCGGGGAGCTGTTTTTT.